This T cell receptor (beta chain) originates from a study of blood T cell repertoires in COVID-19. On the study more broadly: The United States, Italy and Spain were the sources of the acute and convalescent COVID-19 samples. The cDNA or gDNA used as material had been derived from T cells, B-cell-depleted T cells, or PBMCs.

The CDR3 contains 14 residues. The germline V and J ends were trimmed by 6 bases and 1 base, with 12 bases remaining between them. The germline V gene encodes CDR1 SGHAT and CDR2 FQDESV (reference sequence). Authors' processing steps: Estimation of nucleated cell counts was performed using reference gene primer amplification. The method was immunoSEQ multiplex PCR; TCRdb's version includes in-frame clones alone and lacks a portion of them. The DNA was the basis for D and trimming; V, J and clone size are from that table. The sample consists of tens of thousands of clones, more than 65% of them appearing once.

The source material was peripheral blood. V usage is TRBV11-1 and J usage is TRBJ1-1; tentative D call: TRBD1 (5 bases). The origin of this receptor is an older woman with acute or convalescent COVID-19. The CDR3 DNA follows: TGTGCCAGCAGGCACAGGCGGAAGAACACTGAAGCTTTCTTT. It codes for CASRHRRKNTEAFF.